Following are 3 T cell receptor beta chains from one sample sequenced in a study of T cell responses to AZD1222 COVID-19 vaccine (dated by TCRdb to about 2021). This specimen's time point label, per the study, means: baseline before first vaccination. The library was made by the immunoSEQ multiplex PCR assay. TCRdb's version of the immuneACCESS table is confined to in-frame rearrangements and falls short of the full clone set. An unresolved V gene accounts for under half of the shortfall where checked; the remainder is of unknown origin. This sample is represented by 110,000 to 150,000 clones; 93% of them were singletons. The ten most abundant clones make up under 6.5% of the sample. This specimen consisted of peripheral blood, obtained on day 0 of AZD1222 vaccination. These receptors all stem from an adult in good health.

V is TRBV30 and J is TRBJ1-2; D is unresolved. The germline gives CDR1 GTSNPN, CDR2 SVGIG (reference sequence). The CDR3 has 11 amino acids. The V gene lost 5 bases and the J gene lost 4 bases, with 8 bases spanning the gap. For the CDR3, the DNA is TGTGCCTGGGAACGATTCTATGGCTACACCTTC. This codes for CAWERFYGYTF.

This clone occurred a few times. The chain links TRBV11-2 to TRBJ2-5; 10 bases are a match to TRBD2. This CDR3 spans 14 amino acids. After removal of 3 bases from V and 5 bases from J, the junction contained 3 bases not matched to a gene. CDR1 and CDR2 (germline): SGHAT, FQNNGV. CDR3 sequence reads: CASSFGAGGETQYF. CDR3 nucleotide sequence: TGTGCCAGCAGCTTTGGAGCGGGAGGGGAGACCCAGTACTTC.

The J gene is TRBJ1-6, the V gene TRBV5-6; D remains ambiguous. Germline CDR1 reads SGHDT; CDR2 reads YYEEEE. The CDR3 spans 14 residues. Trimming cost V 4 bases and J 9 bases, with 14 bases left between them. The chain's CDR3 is CASSAAGFTSPLHF. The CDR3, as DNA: TGTGCCAGCAGCGCTGCCGGGTTTACTTCACCCCTCCACTTT.